Presented here are 21 T cell receptor beta chains from one specimen sequenced in a study of cytomegalovirus exposure and HLA in healthy donors (dated by TCRdb to about 2017). Library preparation used the immunoSEQ multiplex PCR assay. A mixture of 60 forward primers for TCR Vbeta segments and 13 reverse primers for TCR Jbeta segments was used in the multiplex PCR. TCRdb limited this immuneACCESS table to in-frame rearrangements with V and J called. A share of clones is missing; checked studies link under half to unresolved V genes, and the rest is unexplained. The table held for this sample gives under 130,000 clones. About 3% of the sample is taken by the ten largest. What was sequenced was PBMCs. The receptors were sampled from a man aged 35 to 55 in good health and CMV-seronegative.

This rearrangement joins TRBV7-9 to TRBJ1-4, with D possibly matching TRBD1 (6 bases). Germline V CDR1 and CDR2: SEHNR, FQNEAQ (reference sequence). The germline V and J ends were trimmed by 1 base and 8 bases, with 14 bases remaining between them. CDR3 size: 15 residues. The CDR3 region has the DNA TGTGCCAGCAGCTTAGGACCAGGGGTTGGCGAAAAACTGTTTTTT. Its translation: CASSLGPGVGEKLFF.

The chain uses TRBV5-1 and TRBJ2-7; 7 bases line up with TRBD1. Germline trimming cut 2 bases from V and 6 bases from J; bases unmatched to any gene: 2. The length of the CDR3 is 12 residues. The germline V gene encodes CDR1 SGHRS and CDR2 YFSETQ. CDR3: CASSFSGGEQYF. The CDR3 DNA is TGCGCCAGCAGCTTTTCAGGGGGCGAGCAGTACTTC.

This chain joins TRBV7-6 and TRBJ2-3; D not certain. The germline gives CDR1 SGHVS, CDR2 FNYEAQ. Trimming left V 5 bases short and J 4 bases short, with 4 bases between. The CDR3 is made up of 11 amino acids. The CDR3 here is CASSLADTQYF. In nucleotides, the CDR3 is TGTGCCAGCAGCCTCGCAGATACGCAGTATTTT.

V is TRBV28 and J is TRBJ2-7, with TRBD2 matching over 9 bases. Germline CDR1 MDHEN, CDR2 SYDVKM. The CDR3 covers 16 residues. Trimming took 3 bases from V and 0 from J; bases not matched to a gene: 6. DNA for the CDR3: TGTGCCAGCAGTTTTCACCTAGCGGGACTCTCCTACGAGCAGTACTTC. Translating it yields CASSFHLAGLSYEQYF.

The chain combines TRBV27 with TRBJ2-1; D may be TRBD2 (6 bases). The length of the CDR3 is 17 residues. Trimming took off 0 bases at V and 3 bases at J, with 15 bases between the two ends. Germline CDR1 reads MNHEY; CDR2 reads SMNVEV (reference sequence). The CDR3 region has the DNA TGTGCCAGCAGTTTATCAATAACGGGACTGGTCTACAATGAGCAGTTCTTC. The encoded protein is CASSLSITGLVYNEQFF.

The chain has TRBV6-1 and TRBJ2-2; D remains unclear. V gave up 2 bases and J gave up 4 bases, with 5 bases separating them. CDR3 length equals 13 residues. Germline loops: CDR1 MNHNS, CDR2 SASEGT. CDR3 coding DNA: TGTGCCAGCAGTGAAACATTCACCGGGGAGCTGTTTTTT. This translates into CASSETFTGELFF.

The chain couples TRBV10-1 to TRBJ2-7; 12 bases fit TRBD2. Losses at the gene ends were 5 bases for V and 4 bases for J; bases not matched to a gene: 24. This CDR3 has 21 amino acids. Germline loops: CDR1 WNHNN, CDR2 SYGVQD (reference sequence). The CDR3 here is CASSITDRYRPTSGRPYEQYF. Written as DNA, the CDR3 is TGCGCCAGCAGTATCACAGACAGGTACCGTCCTACTAGCGGGAGGCCTTACGAGCAGTACTTC.

V usage is TRBV7-9 and J usage is TRBJ1-1; D might be TRBD1 (5 bases). V lost 8 bases and J 5 bases, leaving 12 bases between the germline ends. CDR1 and CDR2 from the germline V gene are SEHNR and FQNEAQ (reference sequence). The CDR3 has 12 amino acids. CDR3 in DNA: TGTGCCAGCGGGGGGGAAATGACTGAAGCTTTCTTT. This sequence encodes CASGGEMTEAFF.

CDR3 sequence reads: CASSLNQGGYNEQFF. Here the CDR3 DNA reads TGTGCCAGCAGTTTAAACCAAGGGGGTTACAATGAGCAGTTCTTC. The chain uses TRBV28 and TRBJ2-1, with D maybe TRBD1 (6 bases). V was pared by 2 bases and J by 4 bases, with 12 bases between. The CDR3 runs to 15 residues. CDR1 is MDHEN, CDR2 SYDVKM, per germline.

The rearrangement uses TRBV28 and TRBJ2-2; 10 positions match TRBD1. This CDR3 has 17 amino acids. The V gene's germline CDR1 is MDHEN and CDR2 SYDVKM. J was trimmed by 4 bases and V by 5 bases; bases with no gene match: 10. The CDR3 loop reads CASSPLGTGVLTGELFF. The CDR3 DNA sequence: TGTGCCAGCAGTCCCTTGGGGACAGGGGTCCTCACCGGGGAGCTGTTTTTT. Full variable domain (outside the CDR3, taken from reference TRBV28 and TRBJ2-2): DVKVTQSSRYLVKRTGEKVFLECVQDMDHENMFWYRQDPGLGLRLIYFSYDVKMKEKGDIPEGYSVSREKKERFSLILESASTNQTSMYLCASSPLGTGVLTGELFFGEGSRLTVL.

The chain recombines TRBV19 with TRBJ2-4; 9 bases are a match to TRBD2. The CDR3 runs 15 residues. The V gene's germline CDR1 is LNHDA and CDR2 SQIVND (reference sequence). After removal of 5 bases from V and 9 bases from J, the junction contained 11 bases not matched to a gene. Here the CDR3 reads CASSAPTSGWGIQYF. CDR3 DNA: TGTGCCAGTAGTGCTCCCACTAGCGGGTGGGGCATTCAGTACTTC.

The DNA for the CDR3 is TGCGCCAGCAGCCAAGACCAGGGGTCTGAGCAGTTCTTC. It yields the protein CASSQDQGSEQFF. This chain connects TRBV4-3 to TRBJ2-1, with a possible D match to TRBD1 (6 bases). Per germline, CDR1 LGHNA and CDR2 YSLEER. CDR3 length: 13 amino acids. Trimming cost V 0 bases and J 9 bases, with 9 bases left between them.

The rearrangement joins TRBV7-6 to TRBJ2-3; D is possibly TRBD1 (5 bases). The germline gives CDR1 SGHVS, CDR2 FNYEAQ. Trimming pared 1 base from V and 1 base from J, leaving 12 bases between. The CDR3 has 16 residues. The CDR3 bases are TGTGCCAGCAGCTTAGAGGGGATACAGCGCACAGATACGCAGTATTTT. It yields the protein CASSLEGIQRTDTQYF.

This sequence joins TRBV7-9 and TRBJ1-4; the match to TRBD1 covers 11 bases. The germline CDR1 and CDR2 sequences are SEHNR and FQNEAQ (reference sequence). The CDR3 covers 16 residues. The V and J ends lost 5 bases and 6 bases, in that order; junction bases with no gene match: 8. CDR3 protein: CASSDRDRGRDEKLFF. CDR3 bases: TGTGCCAGCAGCGACCGGGACAGGGGGAGGGATGAAAAACTGTTTTTT.

The V gene is TRBV6-1, the J gene TRBJ2-3; 12 bases are a match to TRBD2. The germline V gene encodes CDR1 MNHNS and CDR2 SASEGT. This CDR3 is 16 amino acids long. The J segment lost 4 bases and the V segment lost 4 bases, leaving 6 bases of the junction unmatched. The CDR3 nucleotides are TGTGCCAGCAGTGGGCTAGCGGGAGGGTTGTCAGATACGCAGTATTTT. Protein: CASSGLAGGLSDTQYF.

V usage is TRBV28 and J usage is TRBJ1-2; 7 bases line up with TRBD1. V gave up 5 bases and J gave up 2 bases; unmatched junction bases: 11. Germline values: CDR1 MDHEN, CDR2 SYDVKM. The CDR3 totals 16 residues. CDR3 sequence reads: CASSLTPGTANYGYTF. The CDR3 DNA sequence: TGTGCCAGCAGTCTTACCCCTGGGACAGCGAACTATGGCTACACCTTC.

V is TRBV5-1 and J is TRBJ2-7; 7 bases line up with TRBD2. Germline V gene sequence: CDR1 SGHRS, CDR2 YFSETQ. The CDR3 spans 15 residues. After removal of 0 bases from V and 2 bases from J, the junction contained 5 bases not matched to a gene. The CDR3 DNA is TGCGCCAGCAGCTTGGTACGGGGGGAAACCTACGAGCAGTACTTC. Amino acids: CASSLVRGETYEQYF.

The chain couples TRBV4-1 to TRBJ2-7; no clear D gene. The V and J ends lost 0 bases and 2 bases respectively, with 14 bases between them. Germline assignment: CDR1 MGHRA and CDR2 YSYEKL. The CDR3 runs to 16 residues. CDR3 region: CASSQDYTAITYEQYF. CDR3 nucleotide sequence: TGCGCCAGCAGCCAAGATTACACAGCAATTACCTACGAGCAGTACTTC.

The CDR3 spells CASSQDRGLQAFF. The CDR3 coding sequence is TGCGCCAGCAGCCAAGATCGGGGACTACAGGCTTTCTTT. This chain connects TRBV4-3 to TRBJ1-1; D may be TRBD1 (5 bases). The germline V and J ends were trimmed by 0 bases and 11 bases, with 13 bases remaining between them. The CDR3 sequence is 13 residues long. From germline, CDR1 is LGHNA and CDR2 YSLEER.

This chain links TRBV28 with TRBJ2-3, with 7 bases that match TRBD2. Germline CDR1 MDHEN, CDR2 SYDVKM. J lost 4 bases, V lost 5 bases, and 9 bases had no gene match. This CDR3 spans 15 amino acids. The CDR3 is CASSPFPAGSDTQYF. DNA for the CDR3: TGTGCCAGCAGTCCCTTTCCAGCGGGATCAGATACGCAGTATTTT.

The CDR3 coding sequence is TGCGCCAGCAGTGAGTCTGGCCAGATTAGCACAGATACGCAGTATTTT. This gives the protein CASSESGQISTDTQYF. This rearrangement joins TRBV10-1 to TRBJ2-3; no clear D gene. This CDR3 has 16 amino acids. Germline V CDR1 and CDR2: WNHNN, SYGVQD (reference sequence). V lost 0 bases and J lost 0, with 10 bases in between.